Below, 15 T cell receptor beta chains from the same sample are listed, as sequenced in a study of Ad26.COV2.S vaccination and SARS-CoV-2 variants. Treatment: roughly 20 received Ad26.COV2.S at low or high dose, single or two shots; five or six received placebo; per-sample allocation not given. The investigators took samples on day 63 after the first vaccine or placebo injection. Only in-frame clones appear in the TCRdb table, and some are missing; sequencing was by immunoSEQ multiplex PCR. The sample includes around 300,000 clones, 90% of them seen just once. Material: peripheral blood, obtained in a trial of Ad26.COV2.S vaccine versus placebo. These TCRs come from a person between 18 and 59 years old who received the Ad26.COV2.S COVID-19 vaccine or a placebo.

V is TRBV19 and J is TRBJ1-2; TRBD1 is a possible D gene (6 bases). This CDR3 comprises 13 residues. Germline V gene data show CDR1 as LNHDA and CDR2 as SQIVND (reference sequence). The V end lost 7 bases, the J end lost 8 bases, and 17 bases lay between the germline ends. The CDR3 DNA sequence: TGTGCCAGTACCCCCGGGGGGGCTGGAGGCTACACCTTC. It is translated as CASTPGGAGGYTF.

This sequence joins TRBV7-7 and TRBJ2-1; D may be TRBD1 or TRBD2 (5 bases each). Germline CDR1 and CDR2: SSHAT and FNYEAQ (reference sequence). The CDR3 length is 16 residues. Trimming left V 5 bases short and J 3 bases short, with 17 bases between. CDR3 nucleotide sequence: TGTGCCAGCAGCCCAGGGCCAGCAGGAGGCTACAATGAGCAGTTCTTC. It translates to CASSPGPAGGYNEQFF.

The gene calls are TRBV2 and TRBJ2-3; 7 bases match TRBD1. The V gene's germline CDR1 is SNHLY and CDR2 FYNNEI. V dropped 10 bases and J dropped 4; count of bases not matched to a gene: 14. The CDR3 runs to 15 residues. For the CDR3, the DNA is TGTGCCACACCAACAGGGGATTTGTCCGCAGATACGCAGTATTTT. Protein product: CATPTGDLSADTQYF.

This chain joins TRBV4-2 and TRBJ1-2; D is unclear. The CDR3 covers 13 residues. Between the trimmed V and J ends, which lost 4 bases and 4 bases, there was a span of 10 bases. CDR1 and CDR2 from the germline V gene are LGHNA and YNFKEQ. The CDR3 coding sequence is TGTGCCAGCAGCCGACTACAGCGCTATGGCTACACCTTC. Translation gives CASSRLQRYGYTF.

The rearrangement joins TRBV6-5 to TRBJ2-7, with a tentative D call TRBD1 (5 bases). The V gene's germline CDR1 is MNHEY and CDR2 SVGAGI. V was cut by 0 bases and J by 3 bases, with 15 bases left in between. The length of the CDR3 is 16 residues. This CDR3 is CASSYSSLPQGYEQYF. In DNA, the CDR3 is TGTGCCAGCAGTTACTCGAGTCTACCCCAGGGCTACGAGCAGTACTTC.

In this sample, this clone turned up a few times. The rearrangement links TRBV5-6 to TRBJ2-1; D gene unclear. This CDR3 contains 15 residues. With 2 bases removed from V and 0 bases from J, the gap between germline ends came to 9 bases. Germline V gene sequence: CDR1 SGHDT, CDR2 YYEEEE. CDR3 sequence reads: CASSLVPRSYNEQFF. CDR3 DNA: TGTGCCAGCAGCTTAGTACCCCGCTCCTACAATGAGCAGTTCTTC.

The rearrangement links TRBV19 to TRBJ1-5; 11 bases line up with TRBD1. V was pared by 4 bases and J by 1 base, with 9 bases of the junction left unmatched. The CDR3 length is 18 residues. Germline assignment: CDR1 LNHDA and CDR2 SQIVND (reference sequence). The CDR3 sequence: CASSSRTGGVGSNQPQHF. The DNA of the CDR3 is TGTGCCAGTAGTAGCCGGACAGGGGGCGTTGGGAGCAATCAGCCCCAGCATTTT.

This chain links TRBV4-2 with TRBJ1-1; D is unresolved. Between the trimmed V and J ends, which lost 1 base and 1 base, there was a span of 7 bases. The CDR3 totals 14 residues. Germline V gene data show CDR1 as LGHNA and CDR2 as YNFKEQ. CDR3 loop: CASSQVNENTEAFF. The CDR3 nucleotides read TGTGCCAGCAGCCAAGTGAATGAGAACACTGAAGCTTTCTTT.

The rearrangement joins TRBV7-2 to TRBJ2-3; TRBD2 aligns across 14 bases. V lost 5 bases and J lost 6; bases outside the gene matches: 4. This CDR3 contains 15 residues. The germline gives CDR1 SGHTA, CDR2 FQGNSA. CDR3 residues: CASSGLAGGRDTQYF. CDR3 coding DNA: TGTGCCAGCAGCGGACTAGCGGGGGGTCGGGATACGCAGTATTTT.

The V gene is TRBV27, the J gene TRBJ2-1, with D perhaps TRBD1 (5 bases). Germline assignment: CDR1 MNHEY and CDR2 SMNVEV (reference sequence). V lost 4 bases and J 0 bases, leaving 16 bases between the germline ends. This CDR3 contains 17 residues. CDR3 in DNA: TGTGCCAGCAGTTCCCAACAGGCTACCCGCTCCTACAATGAGCAGTTCTTC. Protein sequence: CASSSQQATRSYNEQFF.

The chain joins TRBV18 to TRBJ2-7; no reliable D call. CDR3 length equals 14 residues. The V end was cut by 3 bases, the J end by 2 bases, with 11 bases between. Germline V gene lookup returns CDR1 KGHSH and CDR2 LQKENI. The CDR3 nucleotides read TGTGCCAGCTCACCGATTGGGTTCACCTACGAGCAGTACTTC. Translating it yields CASSPIGFTYEQYF.

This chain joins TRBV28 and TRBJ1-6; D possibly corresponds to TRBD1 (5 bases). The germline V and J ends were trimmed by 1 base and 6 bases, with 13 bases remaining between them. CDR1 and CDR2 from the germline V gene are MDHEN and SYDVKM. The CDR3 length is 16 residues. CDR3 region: CASSLLGANPNSPLHF. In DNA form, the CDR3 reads TGTGCCAGCAGTTTATTAGGGGCGAATCCTAATTCACCCCTCCACTTT.

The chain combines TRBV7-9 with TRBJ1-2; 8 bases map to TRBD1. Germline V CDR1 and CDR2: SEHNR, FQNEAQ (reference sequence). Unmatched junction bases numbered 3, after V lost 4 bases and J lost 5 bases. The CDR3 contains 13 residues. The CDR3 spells CASSSQGEYGYTF. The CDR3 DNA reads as TGTGCCAGCAGCTCACAGGGGGAATATGGCTACACCTTC.

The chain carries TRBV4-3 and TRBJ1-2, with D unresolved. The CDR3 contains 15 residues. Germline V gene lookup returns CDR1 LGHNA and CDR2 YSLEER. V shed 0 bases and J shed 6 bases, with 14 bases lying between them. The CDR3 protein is CASSQDLPPSNGYTF. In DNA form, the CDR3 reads TGCGCCAGCAGCCAAGATCTTCCACCGTCGAATGGCTACACCTTC.

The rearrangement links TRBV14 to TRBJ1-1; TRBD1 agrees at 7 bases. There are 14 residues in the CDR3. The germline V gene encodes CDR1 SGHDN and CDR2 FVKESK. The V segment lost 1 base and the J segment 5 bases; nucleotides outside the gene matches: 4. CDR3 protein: CASSQGQGRTEAFF. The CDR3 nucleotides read TGTGCCAGCAGCCAAGGACAGGGTCGGACTGAAGCTTTCTTT. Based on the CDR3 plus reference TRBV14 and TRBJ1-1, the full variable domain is EAGVTQFPSHSVIEKGQTVTLRCDPISGHDNLYWYRRVMGKEIKFLLHFVKESKQDESGMPNNRFLAERTGGTYSTLKVQPAELEDSGVYFCASSQGQGRTEAFFGQGTRLTVV.